This is a list of T cell receptor beta chains from one sample in a study of blood T cell repertoires in COVID-19. The protocol was immunoSEQ multiplex PCR, while the TCRdb copy is restricted to in-frame clones and leaves out a portion. The data show roughly 59,000 clones, approximately 78% seen once. Sequencing used peripheral blood. These receptors were taken from a man older than 75 with acute or convalescent COVID-19. CDR3s include the opening cysteine and the closing phenylalanine or tryptophan. Fields, in order: V gene, CDR3 protein.

v_call: TRBV9; cdr3_aa: CASSVDFVENQPQHF
v_call: TRBV29-1; cdr3_aa: CSVGQVQETQYF
v_call: TRBV5-8; cdr3_aa: CASSRDRGSNQPQHF
v_call: TRBV11-3; cdr3_aa: CASSLVQGATTEAFF
v_call: TRBV14; cdr3_aa: CASSPKPRGKNTEAFF
v_call: TRBV3-1/TRBV3-2; cdr3_aa: CASSPRGGSLARIEQFF
v_call: TRBV11-3; cdr3_aa: CASSPGQGLGEKLFF
v_call: TRBV6-5; cdr3_aa: CASSLYGRGDSPLHF
v_call: TRBV6-5; cdr3_aa: CASKWAGGAAEAFF
v_call: TRBV11-3; cdr3_aa: CASSLQGSRYNSPLHF
v_call: TRBV7-3; cdr3_aa: CASSFQAGGREQFF
v_call: TRBV21-1; cdr3_aa: CASSKEERGYNEQFF
v_call: TRBV2; cdr3_aa: CASSRLAGSYNEQFF
v_call: TRBV25-1; cdr3_aa: CASSDYSSYNSPLHF
v_call: TRBV10-3; cdr3_aa: CATRGTNSPLHF
v_call: TRBV11-2; cdr3_aa: CASSLGVSGRSTDTQYF
v_call: TRBV4-1; cdr3_aa: CASSQERSDGYTF
v_call: TRBV2; cdr3_aa: CASSVERNSGRTYNEQFF
v_call: TRBV5-1; cdr3_aa: CASSLDAGQGNYEQYF
v_call: TRBV6-1; cdr3_aa: CASSESPGGQVREKLFF
v_call: TRBV5-4; cdr3_aa: CASSENGGRPQHF
v_call: TRBV7-6; cdr3_aa: CASSPSGGSSYNEQFF
v_call: TRBV18; cdr3_aa: CASSPLTGVTDTQYF
v_call: TRBV28; cdr3_aa: CASSLRGTGGNYGYTF
v_call: TRBV12-5; cdr3_aa: CASGWSGGNQPQHF
v_call: TRBV6-6; cdr3_aa: CASGELPTGGGTEAFF
v_call: TRBV19; cdr3_aa: CASSPTSRPNEKLFF
v_call: TRBV7-2; cdr3_aa: CASSLADRGIYEQYF
v_call: TRBV5-1; cdr3_aa: CASSGSLMRGYGYTF
v_call: TRBV19; cdr3_aa: CASSMGAWEKLFF
v_call: TRBV28; cdr3_aa: CASSPQQGGVYNEQFF
v_call: TRBV12-5; cdr3_aa: CASGLPGLAVYNEQFF
v_call: TRBV3-1/TRBV3-2; cdr3_aa: CASSQGETGGLQPQHF
v_call: TRBV5-4; cdr3_aa: CASSLDRRLNTGELFF
v_call: TRBV6-5; cdr3_aa: CASRPFEGSSPLHF
v_call: TRBV2; cdr3_aa: CASRTTGGLQNIQYF
v_call: TRBV18; cdr3_aa: CASSPRLAGDNEQFF
v_call: TRBV11-3; cdr3_aa: CASSPPRGSYNEQFF
v_call: TRBV10-2; cdr3_aa: CASNPAGPTDTQYF
v_call: TRBV19; cdr3_aa: CASRTGSEQYF
v_call: TRBV6-1; cdr3_aa: CASSEVQGGYTF
v_call: TRBV6-5; cdr3_aa: CASSYSSGEAGAFF
v_call: TRBV11-3; cdr3_aa: CASSLDRDNTEAFF
v_call: TRBV18; cdr3_aa: CASSPPIFAGISGNTIYF
v_call: TRBV19; cdr3_aa: CASRKDRDEKLFF
v_call: TRBV5-4; cdr3_aa: CASSPAGGEAFF
v_call: TRBV19; cdr3_aa: CASSRPQYSGNTIYF
v_call: TRBV5-4; cdr3_aa: CASSRETKLNTEAFF
v_call: TRBV24-1; cdr3_aa: CATSDRQGPEQYF